Below are 21 T cell receptor beta chains sequenced from a single sample in a study of cytomegalovirus exposure and HLA in healthy donors. The PCR had 60 Vbeta and 13 Jbeta primers. Using immunoSEQ multiplex PCR, the repertoire was profiled, and TCRdb retains in-frame clones only, with some absent. Of roughly 200,000 clones in the sample, around 82% were seen once. The sample comprised PBMCs. These receptors all come from a woman aged 30 to 39 in good health and CMV-seropositive.

The V and J genes are TRBV10-2 and TRBJ2-5; D not certain. Looked up from germline, CDR1 is WSHSY and CDR2 is SAAADI. The V end lost 7 bases, the J end lost 4 bases, and 7 bases lay between the germline ends. This CDR3 comprises 11 residues. The CDR3 DNA follows: TGCGCCAGCATGATGAGAGAGACCCAGTACTTC. Translating it yields CASMMRETQYF.

V and J are TRBV28 and TRBJ1-1; D is uncertain. Trimming left V 7 bases short and J 3 bases short, with 18 bases between. This CDR3 is built from 15 residues. Germline assignment: CDR1 MDHEN and CDR2 SYDVKM. The CDR3: CASTVEGRWDTEAFF. In nucleotides, the CDR3 is TGTGCCAGCACAGTGGAGGGCAGGTGGGACACTGAAGCTTTCTTT.

This chain uses TRBV12-5 with TRBJ2-7, with unresolved D. CDR3 size: 14 residues. V shed 2 bases and J shed 4 bases, with 12 bases lying between them. Germline CDR1 reads LGHNT; CDR2 reads FRNRAP. CDR3 amino acids: CASGLTLGPYEQYF. CDR3 nucleotides: TGTGCTAGTGGTTTGACCCTAGGTCCTTACGAGCAGTACTTC.

The chain carries TRBV13 and TRBJ2-7; 10 nucleotides match TRBD1. CDR3 length equals 15 residues. Trimming cost V 5 bases and J 4 bases; bases outside gene matches: 8. Looked up from germline, CDR1 is PRHDT and CDR2 is FYEKMQ (reference sequence). CDR3 DNA sequence: TGTGCCAGCAGCCAACCGGGACAGGGGCAATACGAGCAGTACTTC. Protein product: CASSQPGQGQYEQYF.

The rearrangement uses TRBV7-8 and TRBJ2-7, with D tentatively TRBD1 (6 bases). The CDR3 totals 14 residues. V was shortened by 4 bases and J by 4 bases, with 14 bases between the two germline ends. From germline, CDR1 is SGHVS and CDR2 FQNEAQ. CDR3 sequence reads: CASSSRTDRYEQYF. CDR3 coding DNA: TGTGCCAGCAGCTCCCGGACAGACCGTTACGAGCAGTACTTC.

The rearrangement joins TRBV5-1 to TRBJ2-1; a possible D gene is TRBD2 (7 bases). CDR1 is SGHRS, CDR2 YFSETQ, per germline. The length of the CDR3 is 15 residues. V was shortened by 3 bases and J by 4 bases, with 14 bases between the two germline ends. The CDR3 is CASSSGASGYNEQFF. The CDR3 DNA reads TGCGCCAGCAGCTCGGGGGCTAGCGGTTACAATGAGCAGTTCTTC.

The V gene is TRBV9, the J gene TRBJ1-1; 8 bases fit TRBD1. The CDR3 spans 14 residues. Germline CDR1 and CDR2: SGDLS and YYNGEE. The V and J ends lost 0 bases and 6 bases, in that order; junction bases with no gene match: 4. Here the CDR3 reads CASSVDTGGAEAFF. In DNA, the CDR3 is TGTGCCAGCAGCGTAGATACAGGGGGTGCTGAAGCTTTCTTT. The full variable domain, its missing parts supplied by reference TRBV9 and TRBJ1-1, is DSGVTQTPKHLITATGQRVTLRCSPRSGDLSVYWYQQSLDQGLQFLIQYYNGEERAKGNILERFSAQQFPDLHSELNLSSLELGDSALYFCASSVDTGGAEAFFGQGTRLTVV.

The chain has TRBV5-1 and TRBJ1-6; 7 nucleotides agree with TRBD1. The germline V gene has CDR1 SGHRS and CDR2 YFSETQ. Trimming took 2 bases from V and 7 from J; bases not matched to a gene: 9. CDR3 length: 16 amino acids. The CDR3 nucleotides read TGCGCCAGCAGCTTAGGACAGGAGAGATTAAATTCACCCCTCCACTTT. Protein: CASSLGQERLNSPLHF.

This clone was recorded only once. This chain connects TRBV27 to TRBJ2-7, with D unclear. The CDR3 consists of 11 residues. CDR1 and CDR2 from the germline V gene are MNHEY and SMNVEV (reference sequence). Trimming cost V 5 bases and J 0 bases, with 2 bases left between them. CDR3 DNA sequence: TGTGCCAGCAGTCACTCCTACGAGCAGTACTTC. This encodes CASSHSYEQYF.

The chain has TRBV6-1 and TRBJ2-1; unclear D gene. Germline CDR1 is MNHNS and CDR2 is SASEGT. Trimming took off 0 bases at V and 0 bases at J, with 9 bases between the two ends. The CDR3 has 16 amino acids. CDR3 bases: TGTGCCAGCAGTGAAGCTTTCAAGAGCTCCTACAATGAGCAGTTCTTC. The encoded protein is CASSEAFKSSYNEQFF.

This chain joins TRBV6-1 and TRBJ1-4; 7 bases match TRBD1. Germline CDR1 is MNHNS and CDR2 is SASEGT. The CDR3 is 15 residues long. V dropped 2 bases and J dropped 5; count of bases not matched to a gene: 5. The CDR3 nucleotides read TGTGCCAGCAGTGAACAGGGGACAGTGAATGAAAAACTGTTTTTT. This gives the protein CASSEQGTVNEKLFF.

V and J are TRBV27 and TRBJ1-5; no definite D call. This CDR3 spans 19 amino acids. Germline CDR1 reads MNHEY; CDR2 reads SMNVEV (reference sequence). Trimming shortened V by 5 bases and J by 2 bases, and 25 bases separated the two germline ends. The chain's CDR3 is CASSPANPRGLYGNQPQHF. CDR3 DNA sequence: TGTGCCAGCAGTCCCGCGAACCCCAGAGGGCTCTATGGCAATCAGCCCCAGCATTTT.

The V and J genes are TRBV6-1 and TRBJ2-7; maybe TRBD2 (5 bases). CDR1 MNHNS and CDR2 SASEGT come from the germline V gene. V lost 0 bases, J lost 7 bases, and 13 bases lay in between. This CDR3 region has 14 residues. The CDR3 sequence: CASSEAGVLGEQYF. The CDR3 DNA sequence: TGTGCCAGCAGTGAAGCCGGGGTTCTCGGTGAGCAGTACTTC.

The chain carries TRBV9 and TRBJ1-2; TRBD1 matches at 7 bases. Trimming cost V 0 bases and J 2 bases; bases outside gene matches: 1. Germline loops: CDR1 SGDLS, CDR2 YYNGEE. This CDR3 is built from 14 residues. The CDR3 bases are TGTGCCAGCAGCGTAGCGACAGGGAACTATGGCTACACCTTC. This gives the protein CASSVATGNYGYTF.

The rearrangement links TRBV11-3 to TRBJ1-2; no reliable D call. The CDR3 consists of 15 residues. CDR1 and CDR2 from the germline V gene are SGHNT and YENEEA. Trimming removed 4 bases at V and 13 bases at J, with 25 bases between. Here the CDR3 reads CASSSTPSYPYSITF. The CDR3 DNA is TGTGCCAGCAGCTCCACCCCTTCCTACCCGTACTCCATCACCTTC.

The V gene is TRBV30, the J gene TRBJ2-5; 11 bases are a match to TRBD1. The J call is in doubt because the DNA end fits TRBJ2-7 better. The CDR3 extends over 14 amino acids. The germline gives CDR1 GTSNPN, CDR2 SVGIG (reference sequence). The CDR3 region has the DNA TGTGCCTGGAGGAGGACAGGGGGCGTCTACGAGCAGTACTTC. It codes for CAWRRTGGVYEQYF.

The V gene is TRBV28, the J gene TRBJ2-5; D remains ambiguous. V was clipped by 6 bases and J by 5 bases, with 13 bases between them. CDR3 length: 13 amino acids. Looked up from germline, CDR1 is MDHEN and CDR2 is SYDVKM. CDR3 nucleotide sequence: TGTGCCAGCAGGGCGCTTTTGAGGGAGACCCAGTACTTC. Amino acid sequence: CASRALLRETQYF.

The chain has TRBV5-1 and TRBJ2-1; possible D gene TRBD2, 7 bases. Per germline, CDR1 SGHRS and CDR2 YFSETQ. Trimming stripped 4 bases from V and 8 bases from J, with 22 bases between. The CDR3 is made up of 16 amino acids. The CDR3 loop reads CASSPAGAGVSDEQFF. CDR3 in DNA: TGCGCCAGCAGCCCCGCGGGGGCGGGAGTCTCCGATGAGCAGTTCTTC.

The V gene is TRBV27, the J gene TRBJ2-1, with 7 bases aligning to TRBD2. This CDR3 comprises 14 residues. The V segment lost 8 bases and the J segment 3 bases; nucleotides outside the gene matches: 7. Germline-derived CDR1 and CDR2 are MNHEY and SMNVEV (reference sequence). The CDR3 DNA is TGTGCCAGCGGACTCGGGGGGTACTACAATGAGCAGTTCTTC. Translation: CASGLGGYYNEQFF.

This clone was detected only a few times. The genes are TRBV27 and TRBJ1-1; 8 bases match TRBD1. V lost 4 bases, J lost 3 bases, and 4 bases stayed unmatched. Germline V gene data show CDR1 as MNHEY and CDR2 as SMNVEV (reference sequence). This CDR3 contains 14 residues. CDR3 nucleotide sequence: TGTGCCAGCAGTTCCCAGGGGGCGCACACTGAAGCTTTCTTT. Translating gives CASSSQGAHTEAFF.

This clone has only a few counts. The chain links TRBV6-1 to TRBJ2-7; the match to TRBD1 covers 7 bases. The CDR3 has 14 amino acids. The germline V gene has CDR1 MNHNS and CDR2 SASEGT. Unmatched junction bases numbered 5, after V lost 4 bases and J lost 2 bases. The DNA of the CDR3 is TGTGCCAGCAGTGCCGGGACAGCTACCTACGAGCAGTACTTC. Encoded protein: CASSAGTATYEQYF.